This TCR beta chain came from a study of radiotherapy plus CTLA-4 blockade in lung cancer. Measured with immunoSEQ multiplex PCR; TCRdb has only the in-frame clones, and not every one. The sample contains about 120,000 clones, about 90% of which appear only once. The CDR3 covers 12 residues. Germline values: CDR1 SGHNT, CDR2 YENEEA. The V gene lost 8 bases and the J gene lost 7 bases, with 12 bases spanning the gap. On this clone: The antigen is undetermined.

Notes on the study in general: After radiotherapy and ipilimumab, tumor-derived clones expanded in peripheral blood.

The gene calls are TRBV11-3 and TRBJ2-1; D call uncertain. The sequencing used peripheral blood, collected from a patient treated with radiotherapy plus ipilimumab. The TCR was taken from a human donor with non-small cell lung cancer that progressed on radiotherapy plus ipilimumab. The CDR3 DNA reads as TGTGCCAGCGGACCGACGTTGAATGAGCAGTTCTTC. Translating it yields CASGPTLNEQFF.